This is a list of T cell receptor beta chains from one sample in a study of blood T cell repertoires in COVID-19. Assay: immunoSEQ multiplex PCR; the TCRdb copy retains only in-frame clones and omits some. The sample holds around 280,000 clones, around 87% seen once. Sequencing was done on a sample of peripheral blood. All receptors come from a woman aged 25-40 years who had recovered from COVID-19. The CDR3 runs from the conserved cysteine through the conserved F or W. The D gene is left open where the match is weak. Not every row has a clone size; where given, it reads once, few, many or a size class.

d_call	v_call	cdr3_length	j_call	clone_size	cdr3_nt	cdr3_aa
TRBD1	TRBV7-9	16	TRBJ2-4	.	TGTGCCAGCAGCCAAGACAGGGACGGAGGAGGTGGGATTCAGTACTTC	CASSQDRDGGGGIQYF
.	TRBV27	14	TRBJ2-7	.	TGTGCCAGCAGTTTTTCCCTGAGGCCCCACGAGCAGTACTTC	CASSFSLRPHEQYF
.	TRBV6-5	14	TRBJ2-3	.	TGTGCCAGTGCTCTGGCGGGCAGCACAGATACGCAGTATTTT	CASALAGSTDTQYF
.	TRBV5-5	14	TRBJ1-1	.	TGTGCCAGCAGCTTGATCCAGGGGAACACTGAAGCTTTCTTT	CASSLIQGNTEAFF
TRBD1	TRBV5-1	17	TRBJ1-6	.	TGCGCCAGCAGCGAAAGAACCCCCGGGACAGTTAATTCACCCCTCCACTTT	CASSERTPGTVNSPLHF
TRBD2	TRBV9	17	TRBJ2-3	.	TGTGCCAGCAGCGTAGGGGGAGTGGGGACTACCGCCGAGGCGCAGTATTTT	CASSVGGVGTTAEAQYF
.	TRBV3-1/TRBV3-2	13	TRBJ2-2	.	TGTGCCAGCAGCCAAGATCGCACCGGGGAGCTGTTTTTT	CASSQDRTGELFF
TRBD1	TRBV19	13	TRBJ1-2	few	TGTGCCAGTACCAGGGACAGGGACCGTCGCTACACCTTC	CASTRDRDRRYTF
.	TRBV27	13	TRBJ1-6	.	TGTGCCAGCAGCCCGGGGGTTAATTCACCCCTCCACTTT	CASSPGVNSPLHF
TRBD2	TRBV5-1	16	TRBJ2-1	.	TGCGCCAGCAGGAAATCGGGGGGGCTCTCCTACAATGAGCAGTTCTTC	CASRKSGGLSYNEQFF
.	TRBV5-6	16	TRBJ2-7	.	TGTGCCAGCAGCCCTGGGCCAGGGATGAACCAGGCCGAGCAGTACTTC	CASSPGPGMNQAEQYF
TRBD1	TRBV27	19	TRBJ1-5	.	TGTGCCAGCAGTCCCGACAGGGGCGCCGGTGGGTATAGCAATCAGCCCCAGCATTTT	CASSPDRGAGGYSNQPQHF
TRBD2	TRBV18	15	TRBJ2-7	.	TGTGCCAGCTCACAATTAGCGGGGGGGCCTCCTGAGCAGTACTTC	CASSQLAGGPPEQYF
.	TRBV3-1/TRBV3-2	12	TRBJ1-2	.	TGTGCCAGCAGCCAGGCAGCGTATGGCTACACCTTC	CASSQAAYGYTF
TRBD1	TRBV29-1	12	TRBJ2-7	.	TGCAGCGTCCGAACAGGGGCCTACGAGCAGTACTTC	CSVRTGAYEQYF
TRBD1	TRBV3-1/TRBV3-2	16	TRBJ1-5	.	TGTGCCAGCAGTCGCATTAACAGGGGTCGGGATCAGCCCCAGCATTTT	CASSRINRGRDQPQHF
.	TRBV27	15	TRBJ2-2	.	TGTGCCAGCAGTTGGGGCTCACGAAACACCGGGGAGCTGTTTTTT	CASSWGSRNTGELFF
.	TRBV12-3/TRBV12-4	12	TRBJ2-7	.	TGTGCCAGCAGATACTCTAGCAACGAGCAGTACTTC	CASRYSSNEQYF
.	TRBV15	15	TRBJ1-5	.	TGTGCCACCAGCAGCGAGGTAGGAGGCAATCAGCCCCAGCATTTT	CATSSEVGGNQPQHF
TRBD1	TRBV7-2	14	TRBJ1-2	once	TGTGCCAGCAGCTGGGACAGGGGGTTAGATGGCTACACCTTC	CASSWDRGLDGYTF
.	TRBV4-2	15	TRBJ2-2	.	TGTGCCAGCAGCCAAGCCCCTTTGGAGACCGGGGAGCTGTTTTTT	CASSQAPLETGELFF
.	TRBV5-6	12	TRBJ1-1	.	TGTGCCAGCAGCTTGAGCCGGACTGAAGCTTTCTTT	CASSLSRTEAFF
.	TRBV5-6	13	TRBJ2-5	.	TGTGCCAGCAGCTTGGGCCGGAGGGAGACCCAGTACTTC	CASSLGRRETQYF
TRBD2	TRBV5-1	18	TRBJ2-3	.	TGCGCCAGCAGCCGAGGACTAGCGGGGGGATTCAGCACAGATACGCAGTATTTT	CASSRGLAGGFSTDTQYF
.	TRBV28	17	TRBJ1-2	.	TGTGCCAGCAGTTTAAACCCCGGGGGGAAGAGGGGTTATGGCTACACCTTC	CASSLNPGGKRGYGYTF
.	TRBV9	14	TRBJ1-1	.	TGTGCCAGCAGCGTAGCTGGCAATGGAGCTGAAGCTTTCTTT	CASSVAGNGAEAFF
.	TRBV5-1	16	TRBJ1-2	.	TGCGCCAGCAGCTTACCGATGCAGGGAGGGAACTATGGCTACACCTTC	CASSLPMQGGNYGYTF
.	TRBV11-2	15	TRBJ1-2	.	TGTGCCAGCAGCTCTCCTCGACAGAGAACTTTAACCGGCACCTTC	CASSSPRQRTLTGTF
.	TRBV19	14	TRBJ2-2	.	TGTGCCAGTAACTTCAAGGGGCCTGACGGGGAGCTGTTTTTT	CASNFKGPDGELFF
TRBD1	TRBV2	14	TRBJ2-7	.	TGTGCCAGCACCGAGGGGACAGACTTCTACGAGCAGTACTTC	CASTEGTDFYEQYF
.	TRBV30	14	TRBJ1-5	few	TGTGCCTGGAGTGTAGACATGCTCAATCAGCCCCAGCATTTT	CAWSVDMLNQPQHF
.	TRBV5-1	13	TRBJ1-1	.	TGCGCCAGCGGATACAGGGAGAACACTGAAGCTTTCTTT	CASGYRENTEAFF
.	TRBV11-2	15	TRBJ2-3	few	TGTGCCAGCAGCTTAGCGGGGAAAAGCACAGATACGCAGTATTTT	CASSLAGKSTDTQYF
.	TRBV12-3/TRBV12-4	11	TRBJ1-1	.	TGTGCCAGCAGCCCTCACGTAGTGGCTTTCTTT	CASSPHVVAFF
.	TRBV27	13	TRBJ2-1	.	TGTGCCAGCAGTTTAAGTCACAGCCTAGAGCAGTTCTTC	CASSLSHSLEQFF
TRBD1	TRBV6-5	14	TRBJ1-5	.	TGTGCCAGCAGTCCGAGGGGGCTTAATCAGCCCCAGCATTTT	CASSPRGLNQPQHF
TRBD1	TRBV9	15	TRBJ2-3	.	TGTGCCAGCAGTCGTGGGGGGACAGGGTCAGATACGCAGTATTTT	CASSRGGTGSDTQYF
.	TRBV28	13	TRBJ1-2	.	TGTGCCAGCACCTATTCCGGGAGCCGTGGCTACACCTTC	CASTYSGSRGYTF
.	TRBV7-2	13	TRBJ2-1	.	TGTGCCAGCAGCTTTATGGGGCCCAATGAGCAGTTCTTC	CASSFMGPNEQFF
TRBD1	TRBV11-2	15	TRBJ2-7	.	TGTGCCAGCAGCCTTGACAGGGGAGTTGCCTACGAGCAGTACTTC	CASSLDRGVAYEQYF
TRBD1	TRBV3-1/TRBV3-2	15	TRBJ1-1	.	TGTGCCAGCAGCCTAATGGACAGGGACAACACTGAAGCTTTCTTT	CASSLMDRDNTEAFF
TRBD2	TRBV29-1	11	TRBJ2-3	.	TGCAGCGTTGTGGGGGAGGGTACGCAGTATTTT	CSVVGEGTQYF